This is a list of T cell receptor beta chains from one sample in a study of blood T cell repertoires in COVID-19. TCRdb keeps only in-frame clones here, not all; method: immunoSEQ multiplex PCR. This repertoire shows approximately 220,000 clones, 86% found once; its top ten account for less than 4.5%. The specimen sequenced was PBMCs or T cells enriched from blood (not recorded which). Receptor source: a woman in her thirties or forties with acute COVID-19. Both conserved end residues are part of each CDR3. The order of the fields is J gene, clone size, D gene, V gene, CDR3 DNA, CDR3 protein. D genes are given only for firm matches. Expanded clones get a size class; other rows say once, few or many, or leave the size out.

J gene: TRBJ1-1; clone size: -; D gene: -; V gene: TRBV3-1/TRBV3-2; CDR3 DNA: TGTGCCAGCAGCCCAACGCGAGCTGAAGCTTTCTTT; CDR3 protein: CASSPTRAEAFF
J gene: TRBJ2-4; clone size: -; D gene: -; V gene: TRBV2; CDR3 DNA: TGTGCCAGCAGGGCGCTGGGCGGGGAAATTATAGCCAAAAACATTCAGTACTTC; CDR3 protein: CASRALGGEIIAKNIQYF
J gene: TRBJ1-5; clone size: -; D gene: TRBD1; V gene: TRBV6-5; CDR3 DNA: TGTGCCAGCAGTCGGGACAGGGTACAGCCCCAGCATTTT; CDR3 protein: CASSRDRVQPQHF
J gene: TRBJ1-1; clone size: -; D gene: -; V gene: TRBV12-3/TRBV12-4; CDR3 DNA: TGTGCCAGCAGCAGGGAGGGAACTGAAGCTTTCTTT; CDR3 protein: CASSREGTEAFF
J gene: TRBJ1-2; clone size: -; D gene: -; V gene: TRBV29-1; CDR3 DNA: TGCAGCGTTGTGAGGGCGGATGGTGACTACACCTTC; CDR3 protein: CSVVRADGDYTF
J gene: TRBJ1-4; clone size: once; D gene: TRBD1; V gene: TRBV19; CDR3 DNA: TGTGCCAGTAGTGTGAACGACAGGGGGAAAAATGAAAAACTGTTTTTT; CDR3 protein: CASSVNDRGKNEKLFF
J gene: TRBJ2-1; clone size: -; D gene: -; V gene: TRBV7-2; CDR3 DNA: TGTGCCAGCAGCCTTGGGACAAGCTACAATGAGCAGTTCTTC; CDR3 protein: CASSLGTSYNEQFF
J gene: TRBJ2-6; clone size: -; D gene: -; V gene: TRBV24-1; CDR3 DNA: TGTGCCACCGAGGACAGACACTCTGGGGCCAACGTCCTGACTTTC; CDR3 protein: CATEDRHSGANVLTF
J gene: TRBJ1-2; clone size: -; D gene: -; V gene: TRBV2; CDR3 DNA: TGTGCCAGCAGGAGGGAGGGGAACGGCTACACCTTC; CDR3 protein: CASRREGNGYTF
J gene: TRBJ1-1; clone size: once; D gene: -; V gene: TRBV5-1; CDR3 DNA: TGCGCCAGCAGCCGAGGGCAAAAAGCTTTCTTT; CDR3 protein: CASSRGQKAFF
J gene: TRBJ2-2; clone size: -; D gene: -; V gene: TRBV6-5; CDR3 DNA: TGTGCCAGCAGGAGGGACAACGCGAACACCGGGGAGCTGTTTTTT; CDR3 protein: CASRRDNANTGELFF
J gene: TRBJ1-5; clone size: once; D gene: TRBD1; V gene: TRBV28; CDR3 DNA: TGTGCCAGCAATACCGGGACAGGGCATCAGCCCCAGCATTTT; CDR3 protein: CASNTGTGHQPQHF
J gene: TRBJ1-1; clone size: -; D gene: TRBD1; V gene: TRBV19; CDR3 DNA: TGTGCCAGTACCCCTAGGACAGGAGAAGCTTTCTTT; CDR3 protein: CASTPRTGEAFF
J gene: TRBJ1-2; clone size: -; D gene: TRBD1; V gene: TRBV23-1; CDR3 DNA: TGCGCCAGCAGTTTCCACTCCTCCAGGGGGCCTTGTGGCTACACCTTC; CDR3 protein: CASSFHSSRGPCGYTF
J gene: TRBJ2-1; clone size: -; D gene: -; V gene: TRBV12-3/TRBV12-4; CDR3 DNA: TGTGCCAGCAGCCGAGGACAGGAGCAGTTCTTC; CDR3 protein: CASSRGQEQFF
J gene: TRBJ2-3; clone size: -; D gene: -; V gene: TRBV7-2; CDR3 DNA: TGTGCCAGCAGCCTTGGGGCAGGTGGGCCTAGCACAGATACGCAGTATTTT; CDR3 protein: CASSLGAGGPSTDTQYF
J gene: TRBJ2-1; clone size: -; D gene: TRBD1; V gene: TRBV18; CDR3 DNA: TGTGCCACTTCGACCGGGACAGGATACAATGAGCAGTTCTTC; CDR3 protein: CATSTGTGYNEQFF
J gene: TRBJ2-7; clone size: -; D gene: TRBD1; V gene: TRBV18; CDR3 DNA: TGTGCCAGCTCACCCCCGGGACAGTTAATCGGGGAGCAGTACTTC; CDR3 protein: CASSPPGQLIGEQYF
J gene: TRBJ1-4; clone size: -; D gene: -; V gene: TRBV19; CDR3 DNA: TGTGCCAGTACGGGGGGGCGAAATGAAAAACTGTTTTTT; CDR3 protein: CASTGGRNEKLFF
J gene: TRBJ2-1; clone size: -; D gene: TRBD1; V gene: TRBV19; CDR3 DNA: TGTGCCAGTAGTATATTAACCCCTACGGGACAGTTCTACAATGAGCAGTTCTTC; CDR3 protein: CASSILTPTGQFYNEQFF
J gene: TRBJ1-2; clone size: -; D gene: -; V gene: TRBV5-1; CDR3 DNA: TGCGCCAGCAGCCCCGGCCGGGGAGGGAACTATGGCTACACCTTC; CDR3 protein: CASSPGRGGNYGYTF
J gene: TRBJ2-4; clone size: -; D gene: TRBD2; V gene: TRBV4-1; CDR3 DNA: TGCGCCAGCAGCCAAGACCTAGCGGGGGACGCGAAAAACATTCAGTACTTC; CDR3 protein: CASSQDLAGDAKNIQYF
J gene: TRBJ2-3; clone size: few; D gene: -; V gene: TRBV9; CDR3 DNA: TGTGCCAGCAGCACCCGCGGCCGGGGAGCCACAGATACGCAGTATTTT; CDR3 protein: CASSTRGRGATDTQYF
J gene: TRBJ1-6; clone size: few; D gene: TRBD1; V gene: TRBV5-4; CDR3 DNA: TGTGCCAGCAGCTTGGGGCCCAGGGGGGATCTCCACTTT; CDR3 protein: CASSLGPRGDLHF
J gene: TRBJ1-3; clone size: once; D gene: -; V gene: TRBV7-9; CDR3 DNA: TGTGCCAGCACCTTGCCGGACTATTATCCTGGAAACACCATATATTTT; CDR3 protein: CASTLPDYYPGNTIYF
J gene: TRBJ1-5; clone size: few; D gene: -; V gene: TRBV5-1; CDR3 DNA: TGCGCCAGCAGCCCGGCAGGCAGCAATCAGCCCCAGCATTTT; CDR3 protein: CASSPAGSNQPQHF
J gene: TRBJ1-1; clone size: -; D gene: TRBD1; V gene: TRBV7-9; CDR3 DNA: TGTGCCAGCAGCTTAGACGAGGGGGCGATCACTGAAGCTTTCTTT; CDR3 protein: CASSLDEGAITEAFF
J gene: TRBJ2-3; clone size: -; D gene: TRBD2; V gene: TRBV24-1; CDR3 DNA: TGTGCCACCAGTGAGACTAGCGGGGGCCCCGTTCGTGTAACAGATACGCAGTATTTT; CDR3 protein: CATSETSGGPVRVTDTQYF
J gene: TRBJ1-3; clone size: -; D gene: -; V gene: TRBV20-1; CDR3 DNA: TGCAGTGCTAGTACCCAGGGCAGCGGAAACACCATATATTTT; CDR3 protein: CSASTQGSGNTIYF
J gene: TRBJ2-1; clone size: -; D gene: -; V gene: TRBV7-2; CDR3 DNA: TGTGCCAGCAGCTTAGGCAGGGGCTTGAATGAGCAGTTCTTC; CDR3 protein: CASSLGRGLNEQFF
J gene: TRBJ2-7; clone size: many; D gene: TRBD1; V gene: TRBV5-6; CDR3 DNA: TGTGCCAGCATCGAAAAGGGACAGGGGTACGAGCAGTACTTC; CDR3 protein: CASIEKGQGYEQYF
J gene: TRBJ1-1; clone size: -; D gene: TRBD1; V gene: TRBV6-5; CDR3 DNA: TGTGCCAGCAGTAGGGACAGGGGCGGTACTGAAGCTTTCTTT; CDR3 protein: CASSRDRGGTEAFF
J gene: TRBJ1-2; clone size: -; D gene: -; V gene: TRBV30; CDR3 DNA: TGTGCCTGGATACGGGTCTCAGCGGGCTACACCTTC; CDR3 protein: CAWIRVSAGYTF
J gene: TRBJ1-5; clone size: -; D gene: -; V gene: TRBV7-3; CDR3 DNA: TGTGCCAGCAGCTTAACTCTCAGTCAGCCCCAGCATTTT; CDR3 protein: CASSLTLSQPQHF
J gene: TRBJ1-1; clone size: few; D gene: -; V gene: TRBV12-5; CDR3 DNA: TGTGCTAGTGGTTTGGTACGCGGCGGATCTTTCACTGAAGCTTTCTTT; CDR3 protein: CASGLVRGGSFTEAFF
J gene: TRBJ1-1; clone size: -; D gene: -; V gene: TRBV12-3/TRBV12-4; CDR3 DNA: TGTGCCAGCAGTTTAATGGCGAACACTGAAGCTTTCTTT; CDR3 protein: CASSLMANTEAFF
J gene: TRBJ2-1; clone size: -; D gene: TRBD1; V gene: TRBV15; CDR3 DNA: TGTGCCACCAGCAGAGACAGATCCCGGGACAGGGGGTTTTCCTACAATGAGCAGTTCTTC; CDR3 protein: CATSRDRSRDRGFSYNEQFF
J gene: TRBJ1-2; clone size: -; D gene: TRBD1; V gene: TRBV6-5; CDR3 DNA: TGTGCCAGCAGAATCGGACAGGGGGACCTCTATGGCTACACCTTC; CDR3 protein: CASRIGQGDLYGYTF
J gene: TRBJ1-5; clone size: -; D gene: -; V gene: TRBV7-5; CDR3 DNA: TGTGCCAGAAGCTTAGTATCGTGGCAGATTTATAGCAATCAGCCCCAGCATTTT; CDR3 protein: CARSLVSWQIYSNQPQHF
J gene: TRBJ1-2; clone size: -; D gene: -; V gene: TRBV9; CDR3 DNA: TGTGCCAGCAGCGTAGAGGCGGAACCTCGGGTCTATGGCTACACCTTC; CDR3 protein: CASSVEAEPRVYGYTF
J gene: TRBJ1-5; clone size: -; D gene: TRBD1; V gene: TRBV2; CDR3 DNA: TGTGCCAGCAGTCCCAGGGGGCTGGTTCAGCCCCAGCATTTT; CDR3 protein: CASSPRGLVQPQHF
J gene: TRBJ2-5; clone size: -; D gene: -; V gene: TRBV5-8; CDR3 DNA: TGTGCCAGCACCCCAGGGGGGCGCTCCGGGGAGACCCAGTACTTC; CDR3 protein: CASTPGGRSGETQYF
J gene: TRBJ1-2; clone size: -; D gene: TRBD1; V gene: TRBV29-1; CDR3 DNA: TGCAGCTCGACAGGGGGCGAGGGCTATGGCTACACCTTC; CDR3 protein: CSSTGGEGYGYTF
J gene: TRBJ1-4; clone size: once; D gene: -; V gene: TRBV4-3; CDR3 DNA: TGCGCCAGCAGCCTAGGGGCCGCAGGGACTAATGAAAAACTGTTTTTT; CDR3 protein: CASSLGAAGTNEKLFF